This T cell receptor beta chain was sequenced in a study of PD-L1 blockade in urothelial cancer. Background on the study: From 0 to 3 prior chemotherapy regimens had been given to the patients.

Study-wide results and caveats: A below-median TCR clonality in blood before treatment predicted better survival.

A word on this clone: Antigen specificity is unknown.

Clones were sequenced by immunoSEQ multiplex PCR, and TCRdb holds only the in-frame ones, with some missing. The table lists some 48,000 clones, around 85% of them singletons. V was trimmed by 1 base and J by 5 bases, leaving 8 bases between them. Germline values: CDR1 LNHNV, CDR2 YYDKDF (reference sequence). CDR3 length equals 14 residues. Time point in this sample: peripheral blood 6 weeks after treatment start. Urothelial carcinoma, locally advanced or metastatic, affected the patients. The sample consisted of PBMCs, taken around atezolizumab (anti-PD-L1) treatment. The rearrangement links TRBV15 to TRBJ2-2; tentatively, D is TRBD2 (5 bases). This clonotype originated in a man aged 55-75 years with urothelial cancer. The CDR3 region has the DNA TGTGCCACCAGCAGAGTCGGGGTAACCGGGGAGCTGTTTTTT. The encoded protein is CATSRVGVTGELFF.